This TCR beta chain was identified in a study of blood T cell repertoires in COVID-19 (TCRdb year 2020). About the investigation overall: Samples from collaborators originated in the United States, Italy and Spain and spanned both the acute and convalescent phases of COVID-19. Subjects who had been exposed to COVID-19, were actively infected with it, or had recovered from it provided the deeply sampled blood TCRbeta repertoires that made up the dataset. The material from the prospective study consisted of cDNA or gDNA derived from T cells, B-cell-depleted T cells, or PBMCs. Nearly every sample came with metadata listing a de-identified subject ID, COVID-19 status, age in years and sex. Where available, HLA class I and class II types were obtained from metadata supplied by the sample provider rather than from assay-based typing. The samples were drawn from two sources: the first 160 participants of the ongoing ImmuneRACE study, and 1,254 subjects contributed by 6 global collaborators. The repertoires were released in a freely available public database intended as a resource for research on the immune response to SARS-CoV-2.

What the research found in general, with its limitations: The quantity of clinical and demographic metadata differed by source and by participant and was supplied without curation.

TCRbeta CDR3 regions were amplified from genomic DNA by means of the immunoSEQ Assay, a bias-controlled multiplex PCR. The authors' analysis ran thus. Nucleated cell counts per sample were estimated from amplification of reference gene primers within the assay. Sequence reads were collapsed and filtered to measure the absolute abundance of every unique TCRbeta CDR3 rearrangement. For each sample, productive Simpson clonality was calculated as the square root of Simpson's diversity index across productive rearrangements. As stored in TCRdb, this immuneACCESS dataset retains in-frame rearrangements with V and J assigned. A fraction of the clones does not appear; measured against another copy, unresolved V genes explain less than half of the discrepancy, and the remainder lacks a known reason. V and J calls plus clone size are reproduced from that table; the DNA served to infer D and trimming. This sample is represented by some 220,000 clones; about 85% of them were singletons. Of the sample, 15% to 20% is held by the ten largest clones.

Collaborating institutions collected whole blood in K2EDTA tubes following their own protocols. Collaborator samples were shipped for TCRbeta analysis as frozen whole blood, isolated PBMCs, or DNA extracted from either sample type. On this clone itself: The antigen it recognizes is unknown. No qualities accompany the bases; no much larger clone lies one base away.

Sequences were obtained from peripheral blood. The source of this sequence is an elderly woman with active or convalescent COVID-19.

The nucleotide sequence reads as follows: TGTGCCAGCAGCCAGGGGAGGGACACTGAAGCTTTCTTT. Its translation reads: CASSQGRDTEAFF. Rearrangement joined TRBV6-5 to TRBJ1-1; matching of 6 bases hints at TRBD1 as the D gene. From cysteine to phenylalanine, the CDR3 is 13 amino acids long. Left in the record is the CDR3 DNA by itself, 39 bases read in frame from the first base. The germline V gene encodes CDR1 MNHEY and CDR2 SVGAGI. Trimming at the junction amounts to 6 bases on V and 3 bases on J, and the germline ends lie 11 bases apart.